This is a list of T cell receptor beta chains from one sample in a study of control samples from healthy donors and cancer patients. Generated by immunoSEQ multiplex PCR, the TCRdb table keeps only in-frame clones and is missing some. The sample holds around 250,000 clones; almost 85% are singletons and the top ten take 13%. Sequenced material: PBMCs. These receptors were collected from a woman aged 55 to 70 with lung cancer. Each CDR3 is given with its conserved first and last residue. Each record gives: J gene, clone size, V gene, D gene, CDR3 DNA, CDR3 protein. A D gene is named only where the DNA matches it firmly. Expanded clones get a size class; other rows say once, few or many, or leave the size out.

TRBJ2-5 . TRBV5-1 . TGCGCCAGCAGCTTCGACACGGGAGAGACCCAGTACTTC CASSFDTGETQYF
TRBJ2-5 . TRBV7-6 . TGTGCCACCAACCCGTCGCGGGGAATGTGGGAGACCCAGTACTTC CATNPSRGMWETQYF
TRBJ2-1 . TRBV2 TRBD2 TGTGCCAGCAGTGAGTGGGGGACTAGCGGGCGTTACAATGAGCAGTTCTTC CASSEWGTSGRYNEQFF
TRBJ1-1 . TRBV27 . TGTGCCAGCAGTTTAGCATTCCTCGGGTCTGAAGCTTTCTTT CASSLAFLGSEAFF
TRBJ2-2 once TRBV19 TRBD1 TGTGCCAGTCGGACAGGGTTAACCGGGGAGCTGTTTTTT CASRTGLTGELFF
TRBJ2-3 . TRBV3-1/TRBV3-2 . TGTGCCAGCAGCCACGTGGGGGGCGGCCCAGATACGCAGTATTTT CASSHVGGGPDTQYF
TRBJ1-4 . TRBV6-5 . TGTGCCAGCAGTAGGGGGAGTGGGAAACTGTTTTTT CASSRGSGKLFF
TRBJ2-6 once TRBV27 . TGTGCCAGCAGCAAACTCTCCGGGACATCTGGGGCCAACGTCCTGACTTTC CASSKLSGTSGANVLTF
TRBJ1-5 . TRBV6-5 . TGTGCCAGCAGTTACGGGCCATGGGCCAATCAGCCCCAGCATTTT CASSYGPWANQPQHF
TRBJ1-2 . TRBV6-1 . TGTGCCAGCAGTGAATATTATCCTGGGGGCTACACCTTC CASSEYYPGGYTF
TRBJ1-1 . TRBV11-2 . TGTGCCAGCAGCTTAGGAGCCACTGAAGCTTTCTTT CASSLGATEAFF
TRBJ1-1 . TRBV11-3 TRBD1 TGTGCCAGCAGCTTACAGGGGGCAGAAACTGAAGCTTTCTTT CASSLQGAETEAFF
TRBJ1-2 . TRBV6-5 . TGTGCCAGCAATCCAGGCCTTAACTATGGCTACACCTTC CASNPGLNYGYTF
TRBJ1-4 . TRBV2 . TGTGCCAGCAGTGTAATTGGGACGGACGGCGAAAAACTGTTTTTT CASSVIGTDGEKLFF
TRBJ2-7 . TRBV5-1 TRBD2 TGCGCCAGCAGCCCTGGCGGGGGGGCATCCTACGAGCAGTACTTC CASSPGGGASYEQYF
TRBJ1-1 . TRBV27 . TGTGCCAGCAGTTTCCGCACTGAAGCTTTCTTT CASSFRTEAFF
TRBJ2-1 . TRBV9 TRBD2 TGTGCCAGCAGCGTAGCTACGGTGTCTAGCGGGGTGGGCAATGAGCAGTTCTTC CASSVATVSSGVGNEQFF
TRBJ1-1 . TRBV5-1 TRBD1 TGCGCCAGCAGCGGGGGACAGAGGGGCACTGAAGCTTTCTTT CASSGGQRGTEAFF
TRBJ1-1 . TRBV2 . TGTGCCAGTTTACAGAGTTCGAACACTGAAGCTTTCTTT CASLQSSNTEAFF
TRBJ1-1 . TRBV9 . TGTGCCAGCAGCGTAGCCCCCGACACTGAAGCTTTCTTT CASSVAPDTEAFF
TRBJ2-3 . TRBV5-5 . TGTGCCAGCAGCTTGGGAGGGGGCACAGATACGCAGTATTTT CASSLGGGTDTQYF
TRBJ1-1 . TRBV19 TRBD1 TGTGCCAGTAGCTATGACAGGGCTGACACTGAAGCTTTCTTT CASSYDRADTEAFF
TRBJ1-6 . TRBV6-5 . TGTGCCAGCTCTCGGCAGGAGAATTCACCCCTCCACTTT CASSRQENSPLHF
TRBJ2-2 . TRBV19 TRBD1 TGTGCCAGTAGTATAAGGCGCGGCAGGGGGTTCGGGGAGCTGTTTTTT CASSIRRGRGFGELFF
TRBJ2-7 . TRBV19 . TGTGCCAGTAGTGGACAGGGCTCGCTAGCGGGAAGATACGAGCAGTACTTC CASSGQGSLAGRYEQYF
TRBJ2-3 . TRBV3-1/TRBV3-2 TRBD2 TGTGCCAGCAGCCTCCGGGGAGGGGTGCAGGGCCCAGATACGCAGTATTTT CASSLRGGVQGPDTQYF
TRBJ2-7 . TRBV27 TRBD2 TGTGCCAGCAGTACCGGGACTAGCGGGGCTGGGCAGTACTTC CASSTGTSGAGQYF
TRBJ2-3 . TRBV18 TRBD2 TGTGCCAGCTCACCAAGTGCTAGCGGGGGGGCTGGCACAGATACGCAGTATTTT CASSPSASGGAGTDTQYF
TRBJ2-7 . TRBV7-2 . TGTGCCAGCAGCTTAGGCAGGGCAGGGTTCTACGAGCAGTACTTC CASSLGRAGFYEQYF
TRBJ2-5 once TRBV2 . TGTGCCAGTTTGAGGGAGACCCAGTACTTC CASLRETQYF
TRBJ1-2 . TRBV3-1/TRBV3-2 . TGTGCCAGCAGCTTAGAGGGGAGCTATGGCTACACCTTC CASSLEGSYGYTF
TRBJ2-1 . TRBV2 . TGTGCCAGCAGTGAAAGGTGGAGCTCCTACAATGAGCAGTTCTTC CASSERWSSYNEQFF
TRBJ1-5 . TRBV5-5 . TGTGCCAGCAGCTTGGCCGGGGGAGGGACTAGCAATCAGCCCCAGCATTTT CASSLAGGGTSNQPQHF
TRBJ1-3 . TRBV29-1 . TGCAGCGTTGAAAAAGGGACTGGAAACACCATATATTTT CSVEKGTGNTIYF
TRBJ1-2 . TRBV19 . TGTGCCAGTAGTATAGCGCTCGTGACGGGTACCTATGGCTACACCTTC CASSIALVTGTYGYTF
TRBJ2-2 . TRBV19 TRBD1 TGTGCCAGTAGTACACAGGGGCCCGCGAACACCGGGGAGCTGTTTTTT CASSTQGPANTGELFF
TRBJ2-7 . TRBV19 . TGTGCCAGTAGTCGCGCGGTTTGGGGCGGATCCTACGAGCAGTACTTC CASSRAVWGGSYEQYF
TRBJ2-1 . TRBV3-1/TRBV3-2 . TGTGCCAGCAGCCTTTCAAATCCCCCTAGCGAGCAGTTCTTC CASSLSNPPSEQFF
TRBJ1-3 once TRBV2 . TGTGCCAGCAGTACAAGCAGAACAATCTCTGGAAACACCATATATTTT CASSTSRTISGNTIYF
TRBJ1-5 . TRBV19 . TGTGCCAGTAGTGGTTCATATAGCAATCAGCCCCAGCATTTT CASSGSYSNQPQHF
TRBJ2-7 . TRBV11-2 TRBD2 TGTGCCAGCAGCTTAGAACTAGCGGGAGGAGTTAACGAGCAGTACTTC CASSLELAGGVNEQYF